This TCR beta chain is from a study of T-cell reconstitution after alpha-beta-depleted transplantation in children. This clonotype has a handful of counts. The germline gives CDR1 MNHNS, CDR2 SASEGT. Trimming took off 3 bases at V and 3 bases at J, with 9 bases between the two ends. The CDR3 spans 13 residues. The TCRbeta library was prepared with unique molecular identifiers. MiXCR, run by TCRdb on the PCR reads, gives a single entry per CDR3 protein. The table includes about 580,000 distinct CDR3 sequences, roughly 24% detected once. The specimen was PBMCs, mostly from graft donor cells, collected 360 days after TCRalphabeta/CD19-depleted stem cell transplant. The sequence was obtained from a boy younger than two who had a stem cell transplant for acute myeloid leukemia, so the T cells may come from the graft donor. The rearrangement uses TRBV6-1 and TRBJ2-7, with no clear D. DNA of the CDR3: TGTGCCAGCAGTGAGAACACCAACTACGAGCAGTACTTC. As protein: CASSENTNYEQYF.